This T cell receptor (beta chain) was profiled in a study of T cells after yellow fever vaccination. Study in general: Preparation of fractions with low cell numbers was performed using SMART-Seq v4 Ultra Low Input. Study-level points and caveats: The secondary response was weaker but peaked faster, day 5 versus 15. A large majority of primary-vaccination clones showed up again after the booster (just under 97% CD4, 88% CD8).

Turning to this clonotype: As yet, its antigen is unknown.

Universal primer sites and UMIs were introduced during 5'RACE template-switching synthesis of TCR cDNA. TCRdb passed the 5' RACE reads through MiXCR, listing each CDR3 protein once. Of about 300,000 distinct CDR3 sequences in the sample, around 9.3% were seen once. The germline V and J ends were trimmed by 6 bases and 5 bases, with 16 bases remaining between them. The germline V gene encodes CDR1 DFQATT and CDR2 SNEGSKA (reference sequence). The CDR3 spans 13 residues. The receptor comes from a man between 18 and 29 years old who received the YFV17D yellow fever vaccine. V gene TRBV20-1 combines with J gene TRBJ2-5; tentative D call: TRBD1 (6 bases). The material sequenced was CD4+ T cells sorted from PBMCs, taken 5 days after the yellow fever booster vaccination. The CDR3 reads CSARGGGSETQYF. The CDR3 bases are TGCAGTGCCAGGGGTGGGGGCTCGGAGACCCAGTACTTC.